This TCR beta chain was captured in a study of blood T cell repertoires in COVID-19. Germline assignment: CDR1 SGHTA and CDR2 FQGNSA. V shed 5 bases and J 4 bases; nucleotides not matched to a gene: 7. The CDR3 is 17 amino acids. Libraries were prepared by immunoSEQ multiplex PCR; TCRdb keeps only in-frame clonotypes and omits some of them. The sample shows about 150,000 clones, 88% of them seen only once. The chain links TRBV7-2 to TRBJ2-3, with 15 positions matching TRBD2. Sequencing was performed on peripheral blood. The sequence was collected from a woman aged 70 to 79 with acute or convalescent COVID-19. CDR3 loop: CASSPGLAGGKSDTQYF. The CDR3 DNA sequence: TGTGCCAGCAGCCCCGGACTAGCGGGGGGGAAGTCAGATACGCAGTATTTT.